Listed below are T cell receptor beta chains from one sample, sequenced in a study of blood T cell repertoires in COVID-19. This table comes from immunoSEQ multiplex PCR, and its TCRdb copy is limited to in-frame clones, with some not included. The sample records over 150,000 clones, roughly four fifths being singletons. Sequencing was done on a sample of peripheral blood. These TCRs come from a man older than 75 with acute or convalescent COVID-19. Both conserved end residues are part of each CDR3. The order of the fields is D gene, J gene, clone size, V gene, CDR3 protein, CDR3 DNA. The D gene is left open where the match is weak. Expanded clones get a size class; other rows say once, few or many, or leave the size out.

>-|TRBJ2-7|few|TRBV20-1
CSARHFTEQYF
TGCAGTGCAAGACACTTCACCGAGCAGTACTTC
>TRBD1|TRBJ2-7|-|TRBV6-2/TRBV6-3
CASSYQRDRGLTYEQYF
TGTGCCAGCAGTTACCAGCGGGACAGGGGGCTAACCTACGAGCAGTACTTC
>-|TRBJ2-3|-|TRBV11-3
CASGRDADTQYF
TGTGCCAGTGGCAGGGATGCCGATACGCAGTATTTT
>TRBD1|TRBJ1-5|-|TRBV29-1
CSVSDGTGNQPQHF
TGCAGCGTATCGGACGGGACAGGCAATCAGCCCCAGCATTTT
>-|TRBJ2-7|-|TRBV11-3
CASSLETGITYEQYF
TGTGCCAGCAGCTTAGAAACAGGGATTACCTACGAGCAGTACTTC
>TRBD1|TRBJ2-2|-|TRBV7-9
CASSPTGETGELFF
TGTGCCAGCAGCCCCACAGGGGAAACCGGGGAGCTGTTTTTT
>TRBD1|TRBJ2-7|once|TRBV3-1/TRBV3-2
CASRQGGSYEQYF
TGTGCCAGCCGACAGGGGGGCTCCTACGAGCAGTACTTC
>TRBD1|TRBJ2-5|-|TRBV5-1
CASSKQALGTGQETQYF
TGCGCCAGCAGCAAACAAGCGCTCGGGACAGGACAAGAGACCCAGTACTTC
>TRBD1|TRBJ1-2|-|TRBV4-2
CASSQDRKGASYGYTF
TGTGCCAGCAGCCAAGATCGAAAGGGGGCTAGCTATGGCTACACCTTC
>-|TRBJ2-1|-|TRBV4-1
CASSQDPDLASHNEQFF
TGCGCCAGCAGCCAAGATCCGGACTTAGCGTCTCACAATGAGCAGTTCTTC